A single sample gave rise to the 25 T cell receptor beta chains below, sequenced in a study of T cell responses to AZD1222 COVID-19 vaccine. Data came from immunoSEQ multiplex PCR; TCRdb stores just in-frame clones and leaves some out. The sample lists more than 150,000 clones, approximately 86% occurring once. Here the sequenced sample was peripheral blood, taken on day 0 of AZD1222 vaccination. The source of these receptors is an adult in good health.

CDR3 amino acids: CASSLAGGSTGELFF. CDR3 nucleotide sequence: TGTGCCAGCAGCTTAGCGGGAGGGTCTACCGGGGAGCTGTTTTTT. The V gene is TRBV11-2, the J gene TRBJ2-2; the match to TRBD2 covers 8 bases. The junction had 3 bases not matched to a gene; V was cut back by 1 base and J by 5 bases. The CDR3 has 15 amino acids. Per the germline V gene, CDR1 is SGHAT and CDR2 is FQNNGV.

This sequence joins TRBV9 and TRBJ1-4, with D unclear. Germline V gene data show CDR1 as SGDLS and CDR2 as YYNGEE. Trimming took off 4 bases at V and 8 bases at J, with 18 bases between the two ends. CDR3 length: 15 amino acids. The chain's CDR3 is CASSSHMENREKLFF. The CDR3 DNA reads TGTGCCAGCAGCTCCCACATGGAGAATAGAGAAAAACTGTTTTTT.

The J gene is TRBJ2-7, the V gene TRBV19; 7 bases agree with TRBD2. Germline loops: CDR1 LNHDA, CDR2 SQIVND (reference sequence). There are 15 residues in the CDR3. V dropped 5 bases and J dropped 5; count of bases not matched to a gene: 12. The CDR3 protein is CASSPLGGVSDEQYF. CDR3 nucleotides: TGTGCCAGTAGTCCCCTGGGGGGGGTGAGTGACGAGCAGTACTTC. Full variable domain (missing parts from reference TRBV19 and TRBJ2-7): DGGITQSPKYLFRKEGQNVTLSCEQNLNHDAMYWYRQDPGQGLRLIYYSQIVNDFQKGDIAEGYSVSREKKESFPLTVTSAQKNPTAFYLCASSPLGGVSDEQYFGPGTRLTVT.

The chain has TRBV15 and TRBJ1-4; the D is unclear. The V end lost 3 bases, the J end lost 2 bases, and 4 bases lay between the germline ends. CDR1 is LNHNV, CDR2 YYDKDF, per germline (reference sequence). The CDR3 totals 13 residues. The CDR3 region has the DNA TGTGCCACCAGCAGCTGGACTAATGAAAAACTGTTTTTT. Protein product: CATSSWTNEKLFF.

This clone was seen more than once but under ten times. The chain uses TRBV18 and TRBJ1-2, with a weak D call TRBD1 (5 bases). CDR1 KGHSH and CDR2 LQKENI come from the germline V gene. V lost 3 bases and J 6 bases, leaving 17 bases between the germline ends. The CDR3 runs to 15 residues. For the CDR3, the DNA is TGTGCCAGCTCACCGGAGCGGGGCAGCTGGGATGGCTACACCTTC. Its protein is CASSPERGSWDGYTF.

The rearrangement uses TRBV5-8 and TRBJ1-1, with no clear D. V lost 5 bases and J lost 5, with 13 bases in between. CDR1 SGHTS and CDR2 YDEGEE come from the germline V gene. The CDR3 totals 13 residues. The CDR3 protein is CASSVERGTEAFF. DNA for the CDR3: TGTGCCAGCAGTGTAGAGCGTGGAACTGAAGCTTTCTTT.

The gene calls are TRBV3-1 (or the pseudogene TRBV3-2) and TRBJ1-4; D is unresolved. The germline V gene has CDR1 LGHDT and CDR2 YNNKEL (reference sequence). Trimming took 0 bases from V and 2 from J, leaving 7 bases between them. The length of the CDR3 is 15 residues. The DNA for the CDR3 is TGTGCCAGCAGCCAAGAGCAGGCGACTAATGAAAAACTGTTTTTT. As protein: CASSQEQATNEKLFF.

This clone occurred once. The chain has TRBV4-2 and TRBJ1-1; 7 nucleotides align to TRBD1. Trimming removed 2 bases from V and 3 bases from J; junction bases left unmatched: 3. Germline V gives CDR1 LGHNA, CDR2 YNFKEQ. The CDR3 runs to 14 residues. The CDR3 sequence: CASSQRDRYTEAFF. The CDR3 nucleotides read TGTGCCAGCAGCCAAAGGGACAGATACACTGAAGCTTTCTTT.

The chain recombines TRBV28 with TRBJ1-5; D might be TRBD1 (5 bases). Trimming pared 7 bases from V and 9 bases from J, leaving 10 bases between. There are 11 residues in the CDR3. Germline CDR1 is MDHEN and CDR2 is SYDVKM. The CDR3 region has the DNA TGTGCCAGCACCTTTGGGGGGCCCCAGCATTTT. Translated, it gives CASTFGGPQHF.

This chain uses TRBV7-9 with TRBJ1-4, with D hard to call. CDR1 SEHNR and CDR2 FQNEAQ come from the germline V gene (reference sequence). CDR3 size: 14 residues. The V end was cut by 2 bases, the J end by 6 bases, with 10 bases between. The CDR3 sequence: CASSLSGVHEKLFF. CDR3 nucleotide sequence: TGTGCCAGCAGCTTAAGCGGGGTCCATGAAAAACTGTTTTTT.

The rearrangement links TRBV11-2 to TRBJ2-1; 8 bases align to TRBD2. Losses at the gene ends were 3 bases for V and 2 bases for J; bases not matched to a gene: 3. This CDR3 region has 15 residues. Germline V gene data show CDR1 as SGHAT and CDR2 as FQNNGV. The CDR3 spells CASSFSGEAYNEQFF. The CDR3 bases are TGTGCCAGCAGCTTTAGCGGGGAGGCCTACAATGAGCAGTTCTTC.

The chain employs TRBV4-2 and TRBJ2-7; 9 bases line up with TRBD2. The CDR3 covers 15 residues. V lost 0 bases to trimming and J lost 3 bases; unmatched junction nucleotides: 3. Germline V gene data show CDR1 as LGHNA and CDR2 as YNFKEQ. CDR3 nucleotides: TGTGCCAGCAGCCAAGAGAAGACTAGCGGCTACGAGCAGTACTTC. The encoded protein is CASSQEKTSGYEQYF.

The chain is built from TRBV19 and TRBJ2-3; 7 nucleotides align to TRBD1. The germline gives CDR1 LNHDA, CDR2 SQIVND (reference sequence). With V trimmed by 0 bases and J by 2 bases, 11 bases remained unmatched. The CDR3 is made up of 18 amino acids. The CDR3 bases are TGTGCCAGTAGTATAGATCGGCAAGGGACAGTAAACACAGATACGCAGTATTTT. Translating gives CASSIDRQGTVNTDTQYF. Combining the CDR3 with reference TRBV19 and TRBJ2-3 gives the whole variable domain DGGITQSPKYLFRKEGQNVTLSCEQNLNHDAMYWYRQDPGQGLRLIYYSQIVNDFQKGDIAEGYSVSREKKESFPLTVTSAQKNPTAFYLCASSIDRQGTVNTDTQYFGPGTRLTVL.

This chain connects TRBV6-4 to TRBJ1-6; perhaps TRBD1 as D (6 bases). Trimming left V 2 bases short and J 5 bases short, with 7 bases between. The CDR3 sequence is 14 residues long. Germline values: CDR1 MRHNA, CDR2 SNTAGT. The CDR3, as DNA: TGTGCCAGCAGTGACAGGGGGGATAATTCACCCCTCCACTTT. It specifies CASSDRGDNSPLHF.

This chain connects TRBV9 to TRBJ2-1; 9 bases fit TRBD2. The germline CDR1 and CDR2 sequences are SGDLS and YYNGEE. The V gene end was trimmed by 0 bases and the J gene end by 2 bases; junction bases not matched to a gene: 3. The CDR3 has 16 residues. CDR3 DNA: TGTGCCAGCAGCGTAGTGGCTAGCGGGACCTACAATGAGCAGTTCTTC. Encoded protein: CASSVVASGTYNEQFF.

This clone was seen a few times. The chain has TRBV6-4 and TRBJ2-6; 11 positions agree with TRBD1. CDR1 MRHNA and CDR2 SNTAGT come from the germline V gene. The V gene end was trimmed by 2 bases and the J gene end by 0 bases; junction bases not matched to a gene: 0. The CDR3 is 17 amino acids. This chain's CDR3 is CASSDGTGGSGANVLTF. CDR3 nucleotides: TGTGCCAGCAGTGACGGGACAGGGGGCTCTGGGGCCAACGTCCTGACTTTC.

The chain recombines TRBV6-5 with TRBJ1-2, with D perhaps matching TRBD1 (5 bases). The CDR3 is 14 residues long. From germline, CDR1 is MNHEY and CDR2 SVGAGI. V was pared by 6 bases and J by 4 bases, with 15 bases between. CDR3 in amino acids: CASSRPGLGYGYTF. CDR3 nucleotide sequence: TGTGCCAGCAGCCGACCGGGACTCGGCTATGGCTACACCTTC.

The chain couples TRBV27 to TRBJ2-1; D gene ambiguous. V was shortened by 0 bases and J by 7 bases, with 7 bases between the two germline ends. This CDR3 is built from 13 residues. Germline V gene lookup returns CDR1 MNHEY and CDR2 SMNVEV (reference sequence). CDR3 in amino acids: CASSLSMLNEQFF. CDR3 nucleotide sequence: TGTGCCAGCAGTTTATCGATGCTTAATGAGCAGTTCTTC.

The rearrangement uses TRBV9 and TRBJ1-5; tentative D call: TRBD1 (5 bases). CDR1 is SGDLS, CDR2 YYNGEE, per germline. The CDR3 contains 15 residues. V lost 0 bases to trimming and J lost 7 bases, with 14 bases between them. The CDR3 coding sequence is TGTGCCAGCAGCGTAGGGGGGGGATCGGAACAGCCCCAGCATTTT. Encoded protein: CASSVGGGSEQPQHF.

The chain combines TRBV19 with TRBJ1-3; D not resolved. The V end was cut by 4 bases, the J end by 8 bases, with 9 bases between. CDR1 is LNHDA, CDR2 SQIVND, per germline (reference sequence). The CDR3 is 12 amino acids. The CDR3, as DNA: TGTGCCAGTAGTACATGGCGGGACACCATATATTTT. Translated: CASSTWRDTIYF.

The chain joins TRBV7-9 to TRBJ2-3, with 10 positions matching TRBD2. Per germline, CDR1 SEHNR and CDR2 FQNEAQ (reference sequence). The V segment lost 10 bases and the J segment 1 base; nucleotides outside the gene matches: 17. The CDR3 contains 18 residues. The CDR3 reads CANGPGTSEWLGTDTQYF. Here the CDR3 DNA reads TGTGCCAATGGGCCCGGGACTAGCGAATGGCTTGGCACAGATACGCAGTATTTT.

V and J are TRBV25-1 and TRBJ1-5; D unresolved. This CDR3 spans 16 amino acids. CDR1 MGHDK and CDR2 SYGVNS come from the germline V gene. Trimming took 4 bases from V and 1 from J, leaving 14 bases between them. DNA for the CDR3: TGTGCCAGCAGTGGAACTTCAACGGGGAGCAATCAGCCCCAGCATTTT. Its protein is CASSGTSTGSNQPQHF.

A remark on this clone: The same CDR3 can be traced to other DNA sequences in this sample. The chain recombines TRBV19 with TRBJ1-1, with D unresolved. The germline V gene has CDR1 LNHDA and CDR2 SQIVND (reference sequence). The CDR3 runs to 14 residues. Trimming pared 3 bases from V and 4 bases from J, leaving 12 bases between. The CDR3 reads CASSIGPGSTEAFF. CDR3 DNA: TGTGCCAGTAGTATCGGGCCAGGAAGCACTGAAGCTTTCTTT.

V and J are TRBV2 and TRBJ2-7; D is possibly TRBD2 (5 bases). Germline CDR1 SNHLY, CDR2 FYNNEI. The V end lost 2 bases, the J end lost 4 bases, and 12 bases lay between the germline ends. The CDR3 runs to 14 residues. This CDR3 reads CASSEKDLRYEQYF. The CDR3, as DNA: TGTGCCAGCAGTGAAAAGGACTTGCGGTACGAGCAGTACTTC. Filled out from reference TRBV2 and TRBJ2-7, the complete variable domain reads EPEVTQTPSHQVTQMGQEVILRCVPISNHLYFYWYRQILGQKVEFLVSFYNNEISEKSEIFDDQFSVERPDGSNFTLKIRSTKLEDSAMYFCASSEKDLRYEQYFGPGTRLTVT.

The chain combines TRBV3-1 (or the pseudogene TRBV3-2) with TRBJ2-7; 10 positions match TRBD1. The CDR3 is 15 residues long. The germline V gene has CDR1 LGHDT and CDR2 YNNKEL (reference sequence). Losses at the gene ends were 4 bases for V and 3 bases for J; bases not matched to a gene: 6. The CDR3 nucleotides read TGTGCCAGCAGCCCAGGGGGACAGGGGAACTACGAGCAGTACTTC. It is translated as CASSPGGQGNYEQYF.